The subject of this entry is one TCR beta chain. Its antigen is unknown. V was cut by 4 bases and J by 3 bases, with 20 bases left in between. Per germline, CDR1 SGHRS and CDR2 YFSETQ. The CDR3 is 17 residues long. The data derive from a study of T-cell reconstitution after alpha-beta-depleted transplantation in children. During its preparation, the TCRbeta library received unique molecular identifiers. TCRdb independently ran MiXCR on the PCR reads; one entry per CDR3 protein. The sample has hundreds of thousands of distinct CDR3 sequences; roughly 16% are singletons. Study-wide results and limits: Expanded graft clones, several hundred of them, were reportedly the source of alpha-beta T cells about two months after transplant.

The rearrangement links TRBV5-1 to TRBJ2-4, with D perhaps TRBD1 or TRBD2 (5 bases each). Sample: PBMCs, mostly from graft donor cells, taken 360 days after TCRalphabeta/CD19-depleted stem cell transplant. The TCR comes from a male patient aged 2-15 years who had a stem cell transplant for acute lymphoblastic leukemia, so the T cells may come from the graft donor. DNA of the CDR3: TGCGCCAGCAGCCCTGATTTCGCTAGCAGGGACAAAAACATTCAGTACTTC. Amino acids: CASSPDFASRDKNIQYF.